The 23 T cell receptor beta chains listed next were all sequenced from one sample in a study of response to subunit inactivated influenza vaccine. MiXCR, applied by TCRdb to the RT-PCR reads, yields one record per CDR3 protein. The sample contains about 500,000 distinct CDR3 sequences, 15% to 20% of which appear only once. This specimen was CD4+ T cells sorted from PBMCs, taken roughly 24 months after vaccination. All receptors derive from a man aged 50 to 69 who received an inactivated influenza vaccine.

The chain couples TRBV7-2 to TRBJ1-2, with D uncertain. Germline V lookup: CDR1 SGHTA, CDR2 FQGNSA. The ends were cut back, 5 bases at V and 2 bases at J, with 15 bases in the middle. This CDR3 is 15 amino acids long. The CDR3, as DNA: TGTGCCAGCAGCGCCGGCCCCATGCTAAACTATGGCTACACCTTC. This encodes CASSAGPMLNYGYTF.

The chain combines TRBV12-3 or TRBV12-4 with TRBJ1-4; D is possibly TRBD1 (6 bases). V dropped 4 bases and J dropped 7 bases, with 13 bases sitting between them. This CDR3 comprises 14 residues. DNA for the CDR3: TGTGCCAGCAGTTCGACAGGCGGACGTGAAAAACTGTTTTTT. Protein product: CASSSTGGREKLFF.

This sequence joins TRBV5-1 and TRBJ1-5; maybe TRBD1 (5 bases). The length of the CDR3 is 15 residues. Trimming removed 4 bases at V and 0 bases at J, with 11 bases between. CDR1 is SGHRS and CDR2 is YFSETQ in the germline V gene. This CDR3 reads CASSPVGGSNQPQHF. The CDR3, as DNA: TGCGCCAGCAGCCCTGTTGGGGGTAGCAATCAGCCCCAGCATTTT.

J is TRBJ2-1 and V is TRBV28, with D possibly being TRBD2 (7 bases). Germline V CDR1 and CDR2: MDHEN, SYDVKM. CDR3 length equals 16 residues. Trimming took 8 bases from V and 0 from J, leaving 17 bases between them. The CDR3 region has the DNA TGTGCCAGCGTCGTTAGGGGGGGCAGCTCCTACAATGAGCAGTTCTTC. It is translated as CASVVRGGSSYNEQFF.

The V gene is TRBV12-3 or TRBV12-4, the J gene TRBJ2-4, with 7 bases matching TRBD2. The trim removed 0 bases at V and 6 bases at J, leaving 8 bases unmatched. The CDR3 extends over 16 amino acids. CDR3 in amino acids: CASSLAGTTVLNIQYF. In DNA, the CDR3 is TGTGCCAGCAGTTTAGCAGGGACTACCGTATTAAACATTCAGTACTTC.

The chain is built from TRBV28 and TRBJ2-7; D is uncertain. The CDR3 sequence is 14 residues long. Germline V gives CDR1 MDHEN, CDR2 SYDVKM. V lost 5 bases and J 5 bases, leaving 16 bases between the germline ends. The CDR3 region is CASSTLFRGDEQYF. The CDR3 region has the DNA TGTGCCAGCAGTACCCTCTTTCGTGGCGACGAGCAGTACTTC.

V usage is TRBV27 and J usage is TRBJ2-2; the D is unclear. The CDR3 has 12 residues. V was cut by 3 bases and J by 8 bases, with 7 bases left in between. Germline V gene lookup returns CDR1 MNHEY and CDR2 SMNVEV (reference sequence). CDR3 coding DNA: TGTGCCAGCAGTTTTTCGAGAGGGGAGCTGTTTTTT. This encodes CASSFSRGELFF.

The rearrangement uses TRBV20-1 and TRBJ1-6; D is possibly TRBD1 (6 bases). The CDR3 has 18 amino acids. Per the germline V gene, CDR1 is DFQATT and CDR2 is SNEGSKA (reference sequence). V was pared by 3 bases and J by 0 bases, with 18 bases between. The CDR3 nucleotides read TGCAGTGCTAGGCCCCCGGGGGGCGGATTCTCCTATAATTCACCCCTCCACTTT. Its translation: CSARPPGGGFSYNSPLHF.

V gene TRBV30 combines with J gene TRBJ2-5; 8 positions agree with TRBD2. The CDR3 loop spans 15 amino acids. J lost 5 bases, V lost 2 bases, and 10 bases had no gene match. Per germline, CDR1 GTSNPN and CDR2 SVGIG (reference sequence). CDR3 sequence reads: CAWSLNGGAWETQYF. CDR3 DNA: TGTGCCTGGAGTTTAAACGGGGGGGCATGGGAGACCCAGTACTTC.

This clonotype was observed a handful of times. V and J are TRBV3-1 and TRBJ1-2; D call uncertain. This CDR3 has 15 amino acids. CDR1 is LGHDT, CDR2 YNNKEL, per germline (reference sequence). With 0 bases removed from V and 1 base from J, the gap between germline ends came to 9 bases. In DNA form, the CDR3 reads TGTGCCAGCAGCCAAGATCAGGTCGGTAACTATGGCTACACCTTC. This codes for CASSQDQVGNYGYTF.

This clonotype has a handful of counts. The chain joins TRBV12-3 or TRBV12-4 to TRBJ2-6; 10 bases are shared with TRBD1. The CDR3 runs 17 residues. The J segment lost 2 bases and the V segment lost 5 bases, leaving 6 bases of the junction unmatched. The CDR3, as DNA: TGTGCCAGCAGTCCGACAGGGGGCGCCCCTGGGGCCAACGTCCTGACTTTC. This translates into CASSPTGGAPGANVLTF.

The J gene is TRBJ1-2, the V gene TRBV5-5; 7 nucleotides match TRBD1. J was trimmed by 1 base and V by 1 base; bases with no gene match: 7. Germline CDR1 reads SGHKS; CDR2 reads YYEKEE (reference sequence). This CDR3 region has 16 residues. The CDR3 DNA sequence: TGTGCCAGCAGCTTGATCGGGACAGAGAGTAACTATGGCTACACCTTC. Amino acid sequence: CASSLIGTESNYGYTF.

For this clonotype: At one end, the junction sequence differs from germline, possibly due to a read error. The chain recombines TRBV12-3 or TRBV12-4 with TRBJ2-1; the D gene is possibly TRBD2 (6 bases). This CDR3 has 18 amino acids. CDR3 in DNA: TGTGCCCGCAGTTACCGGGACTGGAGACCTCGGGCCTACAATGAGCAGTTCTTC. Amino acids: CARSYRDWRPRAYNEQFF.

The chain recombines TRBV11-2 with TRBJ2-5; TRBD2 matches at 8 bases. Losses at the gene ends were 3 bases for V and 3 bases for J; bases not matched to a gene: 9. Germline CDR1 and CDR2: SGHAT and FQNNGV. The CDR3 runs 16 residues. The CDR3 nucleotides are TGTGCCAGCAGCTTCGGGGTCGGGGGGGCCGAAGAGACCCAGTACTTC. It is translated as CASSFGVGGAEETQYF.

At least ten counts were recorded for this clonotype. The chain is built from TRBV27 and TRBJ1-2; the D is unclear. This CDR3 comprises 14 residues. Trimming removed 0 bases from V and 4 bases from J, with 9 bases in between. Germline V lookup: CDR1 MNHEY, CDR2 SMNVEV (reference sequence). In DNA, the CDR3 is TGTGCCAGCAGTTTATCGCCACGAACCTATGGCTACACCTTC. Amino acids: CASSLSPRTYGYTF.

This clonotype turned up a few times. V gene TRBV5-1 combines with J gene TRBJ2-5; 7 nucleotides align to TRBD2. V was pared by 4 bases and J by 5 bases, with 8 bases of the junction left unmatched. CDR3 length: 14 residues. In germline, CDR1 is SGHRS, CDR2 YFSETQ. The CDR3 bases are TGCGCCAGCAGCATGCGACTAGCCGGGGAGACCCAGTACTTC. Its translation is CASSMRLAGETQYF.

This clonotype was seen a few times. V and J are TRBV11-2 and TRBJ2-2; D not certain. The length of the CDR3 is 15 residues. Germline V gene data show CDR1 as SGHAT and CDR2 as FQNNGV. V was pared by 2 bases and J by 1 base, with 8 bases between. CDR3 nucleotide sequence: TGTGCCAGCAGCTTAAATCTGTGGAACACCGGGGAGCTGTTTTTT. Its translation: CASSLNLWNTGELFF.

In DNA, the CDR3 is TGCAGTGCTAGGGACGGACAGAGGCTTTTCACTGAAGCTTTCTTT. Translation: CSARDGQRLFTEAFF. J is TRBJ1-1 and V is TRBV20-1; D perhaps matches TRBD1 (6 bases). Deletions cut 3 bases from V and 4 bases from J, with 18 bases between. The CDR3 totals 15 residues. Germline V gene sequence: CDR1 DFQATT, CDR2 SNEGSKA (reference sequence).

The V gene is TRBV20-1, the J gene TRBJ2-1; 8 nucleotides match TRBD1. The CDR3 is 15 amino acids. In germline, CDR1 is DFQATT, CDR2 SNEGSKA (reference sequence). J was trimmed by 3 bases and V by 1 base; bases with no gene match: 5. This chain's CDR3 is CSARATGVDYNEQFF. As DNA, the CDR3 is TGCAGTGCTAGAGCGACAGGGGTGGACTACAATGAGCAGTTCTTC.

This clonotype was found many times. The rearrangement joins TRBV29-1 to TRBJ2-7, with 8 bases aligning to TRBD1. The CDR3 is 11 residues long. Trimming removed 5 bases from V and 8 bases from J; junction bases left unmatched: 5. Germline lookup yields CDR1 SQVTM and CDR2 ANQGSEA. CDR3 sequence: CSVPTGDKQYF. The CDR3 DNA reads TGCAGCGTTCCGACAGGGGATAAGCAGTACTTC.

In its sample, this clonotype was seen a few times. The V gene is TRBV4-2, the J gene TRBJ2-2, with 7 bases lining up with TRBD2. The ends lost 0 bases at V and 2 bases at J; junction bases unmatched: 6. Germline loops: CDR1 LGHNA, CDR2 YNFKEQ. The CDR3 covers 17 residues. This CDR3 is CASSQEISGTNTGELFF. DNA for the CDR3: TGTGCCAGCAGCCAAGAGATAAGCGGGACCAACACCGGGGAGCTGTTTTTT.

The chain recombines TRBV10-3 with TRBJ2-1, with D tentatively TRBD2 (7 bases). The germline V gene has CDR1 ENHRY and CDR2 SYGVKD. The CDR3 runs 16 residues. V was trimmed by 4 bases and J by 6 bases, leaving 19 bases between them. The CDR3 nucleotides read TGTGCCATCAGTGTTTCGGGGGGCGCCTCCCCCAATGAGCAGTTCTTC. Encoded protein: CAISVSGGASPNEQFF.

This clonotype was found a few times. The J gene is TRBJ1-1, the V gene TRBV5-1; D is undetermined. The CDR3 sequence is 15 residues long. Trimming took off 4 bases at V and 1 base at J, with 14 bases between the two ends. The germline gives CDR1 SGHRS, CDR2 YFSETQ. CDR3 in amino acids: CASSEPRGSNTEAFF. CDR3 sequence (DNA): TGCGCCAGCAGCGAACCCAGAGGTTCGAACACTGAAGCTTTCTTT.